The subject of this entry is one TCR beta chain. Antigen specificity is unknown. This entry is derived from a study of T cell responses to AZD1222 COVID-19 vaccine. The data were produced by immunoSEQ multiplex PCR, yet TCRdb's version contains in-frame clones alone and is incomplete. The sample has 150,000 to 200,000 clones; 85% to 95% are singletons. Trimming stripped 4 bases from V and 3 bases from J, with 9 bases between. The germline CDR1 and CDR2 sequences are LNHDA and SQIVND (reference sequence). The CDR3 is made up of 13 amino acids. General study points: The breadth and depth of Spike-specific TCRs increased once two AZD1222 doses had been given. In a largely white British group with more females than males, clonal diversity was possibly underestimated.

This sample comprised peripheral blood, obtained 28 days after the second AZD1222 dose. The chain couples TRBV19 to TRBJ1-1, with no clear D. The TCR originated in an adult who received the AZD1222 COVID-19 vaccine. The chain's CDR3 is CASSNSGHTEAFF. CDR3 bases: TGTGCCAGTAGTAACAGCGGTCACACTGAAGCTTTCTTT. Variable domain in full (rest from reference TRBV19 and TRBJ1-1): DGGITQSPKYLFRKEGQNVTLSCEQNLNHDAMYWYRQDPGQGLRLIYYSQIVNDFQKGDIAEGYSVSREKKESFPLTVTSAQKNPTAFYLCASSNSGHTEAFFGQGTRLTVV.